These T cell receptor beta chains were read from a single sample in a study of T cell responses to AZD1222 COVID-19 vaccine. Method: immunoSEQ multiplex PCR; TCRdb's copy keeps in-frame clones and lacks some. Of approximately 92,000 clones listed, roughly 91% are singletons. The sample here was peripheral blood, taken on day 0 of AZD1222 vaccination. These TCRs come from an adult in good health. Each CDR3 is given with its conserved first and last residue. The order of the fields is clone size, J gene, D gene, V gene, CDR3 length, CDR3 protein, CDR3 DNA. A D gene is named only where the DNA matches it firmly. The size entry is marked missing in some rows and otherwise reads once, few, many or a size class.

size: NA
J: TRBJ1-6
D: NA
V: TRBV5-1
length: 19
CDR3: CASSRSEGSLLPYNSPLHF
DNA: TGCGCCAGCAGCCGCTCGGAGGGTTCGTTGCTTCCCTATAATTCACCCCTCCACTTT

size: NA
J: TRBJ2-2
D: NA
V: TRBV6-5
length: 14
CDR3: CASSRLTATGELFF
DNA: TGTGCCAGCAGTCGGCTGACAGCCACCGGGGAGCTGTTTTTT

size: NA
J: TRBJ1-2
D: NA
V: TRBV19
length: 16
CDR3: CASSSPGHWWDYGYTF
DNA: TGTGCCAGTAGTAGCCCGGGACATTGGTGGGACTATGGCTACACCTTC

size: NA
J: TRBJ2-7
D: NA
V: TRBV6-5
length: 13
CDR3: CASTDGGLYEQYF
DNA: TGTGCCAGCACGGACGGGGGCCTCTACGAGCAGTACTTC

size: NA
J: TRBJ2-7
D: NA
V: TRBV9
length: 14
CDR3: CASSAGWSSYEQYF
DNA: TGTGCCAGCAGCGCGGGTTGGAGCTCCTACGAGCAGTACTTC

size: NA
J: TRBJ2-1
D: TRBD2
V: TRBV12-5
length: 15
CDR3: CASGFGTSGVNEQFF
DNA: TGTGCTAGTGGTTTCGGCACTAGCGGGGTCAATGAGCAGTTCTTC

size: NA
J: TRBJ2-7
D: TRBD2
V: TRBV6-5
length: 14
CDR3: CASSPGGSPYEQYF
DNA: TGTGCCAGCAGTCCCGGGGGGAGCCCCTACGAGCAGTACTTC

size: NA
J: TRBJ1-5
D: NA
V: TRBV5-1
length: 13
CDR3: CASSFEVGQPQHF
DNA: TGCGCCAGCAGCTTTGAGGTGGGGCAGCCCCAGCATTTT

size: NA
J: TRBJ2-1
D: TRBD2
V: TRBV7-9
length: 14
CDR3: CASSLAGGRNEQFF
DNA: TGTGCCAGCAGCTTAGCGGGGGGGAGGAATGAGCAGTTCTTC

size: NA
J: TRBJ1-1
D: NA
V: TRBV4-3
length: 14
CDR3: CASSQVTENTEAFF
DNA: TGCGCCAGCAGCCAAGTTACAGAGAACACTGAAGCTTTCTTT

size: once
J: TRBJ1-4
D: TRBD1
V: TRBV29-1
length: 12
CDR3: CILGQPNEKLFF
DNA: TGCATCCTGGGACAGCCAAATGAAAAACTGTTTTTT

size: NA
J: TRBJ1-6
D: TRBD1
V: TRBV5-6
length: 16
CDR3: CASSSEQGAGSSPLHF
DNA: TGTGCCAGCAGCTCGGAACAGGGGGCTGGGAGTTCACCCCTCCACTTT

size: few
J: TRBJ1-2
D: NA
V: TRBV30
length: 14
CDR3: CAWSRDPYNYGYTF
DNA: TGTGCCTGGAGTCGGGACCCTTATAACTATGGCTACACCTTC

size: NA
J: TRBJ1-2
D: NA
V: TRBV6-5
length: 12
CDR3: CASSSGPYGYTF
DNA: TGTGCCAGCAGTTCAGGTCCCTATGGCTACACCTTC

size: NA
J: TRBJ2-7
D: TRBD1
V: TRBV7-3
length: 13
CDR3: CASSLTGQGEQYF
DNA: TGTGCCAGCAGCTTAACAGGACAGGGCGAGCAGTACTTC

size: once
J: TRBJ1-5
D: TRBD1
V: TRBV10-3
length: 13
CDR3: CAISTGGEQPQHF
DNA: TGTGCCATCAGCACAGGGGGCGAACAGCCCCAGCATTTT

size: NA
J: TRBJ1-6
D: NA
V: TRBV19
length: 12
CDR3: CASSIFTSPLHF
DNA: TGTGCCAGTAGTATTTTTACTTCACCCCTCCACTTT